The 26 T cell receptor beta chains reported below all come from one sample, sequenced in a study of blood T cell repertoires in COVID-19 (TCRdb year 2020). The library relied on the immunoSEQ multiplex PCR assay. Entries here come from immuneACCESS through TCRdb and include only in-frame sequences with V and J called. Some clones fail to appear in such tables; in the studies checked, an unresolved V gene covers under half of the shortfall, and the cause of the remainder is unknown. Across this sample there are 150,000 to 200,000 clones, with about four fifths seen only once. Roughly 13% of the sample rests with the top ten. Sequencing was done on a sample of peripheral blood. The receptors derive from a man aged 18 to 29 with active or convalescent COVID-19.

The CDR3 nucleotides are TGTGCCAGCATACGGACAGGGAGCTCCTATAATTCACCCCTCCACTTT. Translating it yields CASIRTGSSYNSPLHF. The rearrangement uses TRBV7-6 and TRBJ1-6, with TRBD1 matching 8 bases. There are 16 residues in the CDR3. Germline loops: CDR1 SGHVS, CDR2 FNYEAQ. After removal of 7 bases from V and 0 bases from J, the junction contained 5 bases not matched to a gene.

V usage is TRBV5-4 and J usage is TRBJ2-1; perhaps TRBD2 as D (5 bases). Germline CDR1 and CDR2: SGHNT and YYREEE (reference sequence). CDR3 length: 13 amino acids. The germline V and J ends were trimmed by 8 bases and 6 bases, with 15 bases remaining between them. The CDR3 spells CARAGLSSNEQFF. The CDR3 coding sequence is TGTGCCAGGGCCGGACTTAGCAGCAATGAGCAGTTCTTC.

The chain links TRBV7-9 to TRBJ2-1, with 10 bases matching TRBD1. CDR1 and CDR2 (germline): SEHNR, FQNEAQ (reference sequence). This CDR3 is 18 amino acids long. J was trimmed by 8 bases and V by 5 bases; bases with no gene match: 18. CDR3 DNA: TGTGCCAGCAGCCCAAAGTCGCGGGGACAGGGGTTGGTGGATGAGCAGTTCTTC. This encodes CASSPKSRGQGLVDEQFF.

For this clone: At one end, the junction sequence differs from germline, possibly due to a read error. The gene calls are TRBV2 and TRBJ2-7; 9 bases agree with TRBD1. CDR3 size: 15 residues. Germline CDR1 SNHLY, CDR2 FYNNEI. The CDR3, as DNA: TGTGCCAGCAGTAAAGCCGGGACAGGGCCCCTCGAGCAGTACTTC. Translation gives CASSKAGTGPLEQYF.

A single count supports this clone. This chain uses TRBV7-9 with TRBJ2-5; 11 bases are a match to TRBD1. The CDR3 is made up of 16 amino acids. The ends lost 3 bases at V and 6 bases at J; junction bases unmatched: 9. From germline, CDR1 is SEHNR and CDR2 FQNEAQ (reference sequence). Written as DNA, the CDR3 is TGTGCCAGCAGCTTTGCGGGGACAGGGGGGAGACAGACCCAGTACTTC. It is translated as CASSFAGTGGRQTQYF.

The chain joins TRBV6-5 to TRBJ2-7, with 7 bases lining up with TRBD1. The CDR3 sequence is 12 residues long. CDR1 is MNHEY, CDR2 SVGAGI, per germline. Trimming cost V 5 bases and J 4 bases; bases outside gene matches: 2. CDR3 nucleotide sequence: TGTGCCAGCAGTACACAGGGGTACGAGCAGTACTTC. Translating gives CASSTQGYEQYF.

The genes are TRBV19 and TRBJ2-5; possible D gene TRBD2, 6 bases. This CDR3 spans 14 amino acids. V was trimmed by 4 bases and J by 1 base, leaving 10 bases between them. CDR1 and CDR2 (germline): LNHDA, SQIVND (reference sequence). DNA for the CDR3: TGTGCCAGTAGTAAGGCGGGGCTCCAAGAGACCCAGTACTTC. It is translated as CASSKAGLQETQYF.

The V gene is TRBV11-2, the J gene TRBJ1-6, with 10 bases that match TRBD1. V lost 1 base, J lost 8 bases, and 11 bases stayed unmatched. Germline V lookup: CDR1 SGHAT, CDR2 FQNNGV. The CDR3 has 18 amino acids. CDR3 region: CASSLGFRGTGEDSPLHF. CDR3 in DNA: TGTGCCAGCAGCTTAGGATTTAGGGGGACAGGGGAGGATTCACCCCTCCACTTT.

This sequence joins TRBV2 and TRBJ2-5, with D maybe TRBD2 (6 bases). Germline CDR1 reads SNHLY; CDR2 reads FYNNEI. The CDR3 length is 13 residues. Trimming took 7 bases from V and 2 from J, leaving 11 bases between them. The CDR3 sequence: CASKWGEQETQYF. DNA for the CDR3: TGTGCCAGCAAGTGGGGGGAACAAGAGACCCAGTACTTC.

The J gene is TRBJ2-5, the V gene TRBV7-7, with a weak D call TRBD1 (6 bases). The CDR3 is made up of 13 amino acids. Per germline, CDR1 SSHAT and CDR2 FNYEAQ (reference sequence). V was shortened by 4 bases and J by 5 bases, with 11 bases between the two germline ends. The DNA for the CDR3 is TGTGCCAGCAGCTGGACAGAGGGGGAGACCCAGTACTTC. Its protein product is CASSWTEGETQYF.

This clone was picked up a small number of times. The chain carries TRBV2 and TRBJ2-7, with 10 bases fitting TRBD1. Germline V gene sequence: CDR1 SNHLY, CDR2 FYNNEI. CDR3 length: 14 residues. With V trimmed by 6 bases and J by 7 bases, 9 bases remained unmatched. Here the CDR3 DNA reads TGTGCCAGCAGAGAACCGGGACAGGGGAAAGAGCAGTACTTC. Translating gives CASREPGQGKEQYF.

This rearrangement joins TRBV10-1 to TRBJ2-1; D ambiguous. V lost 3 bases, J lost 5 bases, and 14 bases lay in between. Germline V gene lookup returns CDR1 WNHNN and CDR2 SYGVQD (reference sequence). The CDR3 length is 15 residues. In nucleotides, the CDR3 is TGCGCCAGCAGTGATTGGGCAGGATTTGACAATGAGCAGTTCTTC. It is translated as CASSDWAGFDNEQFF.

V usage is TRBV10-3 and J usage is TRBJ2-7; TRBD2 aligns across 8 bases. The CDR3 has 12 amino acids. V lost 8 bases, J lost 3 bases, and 3 bases stayed unmatched. The germline V gene encodes CDR1 ENHRY and CDR2 SYGVKD. Written as DNA, the CDR3 is TGTGCCATCCGGGAGGGGGACTACGAGCAGTACTTC. It is translated as CAIREGDYEQYF.

V usage is TRBV3-1 (or the pseudogene TRBV3-2) and J usage is TRBJ2-7; 11 bases are a match to TRBD1. This CDR3 is 15 amino acids long. With V trimmed by 4 bases and J by 4 bases, 6 bases remained unmatched. CDR1 and CDR2 (germline): LGHDT, YNNKEL (reference sequence). CDR3 protein: CASSRLGTGGYEQYF. CDR3 nucleotide sequence: TGTGCCAGCAGCCGTCTCGGGACAGGGGGGTACGAGCAGTACTTC.

This clone was detected only once. The genes are TRBV6-5 and TRBJ1-6; D not certain. V shed 6 bases and J shed 5 bases, with 11 bases lying between them. The germline gives CDR1 MNHEY, CDR2 SVGAGI. The CDR3 consists of 14 residues. CDR3 region: CASRKTKNNSPLHF. DNA for the CDR3: TGTGCCAGCAGAAAGACAAAGAATAATTCACCCCTCCACTTT.

The rearrangement links TRBV6-1 to TRBJ2-4, with D possibly TRBD2 on 7 matching bases. Germline CDR1 MNHNS, CDR2 SASEGT. Deletions cut 3 bases from V and 8 bases from J, with 14 bases between. The CDR3 consists of 14 residues. CDR3 nucleotide sequence: TGTGCCAGCAGTGACGGGGGGCCCGGAGACATTCAGTACTTC. Translating it yields CASSDGGPGDIQYF.

The chain carries TRBV27 and TRBJ1-5; D unresolved. The V and J ends lost 3 bases and 1 base respectively, with 10 bases between them. The CDR3 covers 15 residues. Germline CDR1 and CDR2: MNHEY and SMNVEV (reference sequence). Here the CDR3 reads CASSLRATSNQPQHF. The CDR3 bases are TGTGCCAGCAGTTTGAGGGCTACGAGCAATCAGCCCCAGCATTTT.

The chain links TRBV5-1 to TRBJ2-3; 12 nucleotides align to TRBD2. The CDR3 covers 17 residues. Trimming removed 2 bases from V and 2 bases from J; junction bases left unmatched: 6. Germline V gives CDR1 SGHRS, CDR2 YFSETQ. This chain's CDR3 is CASSFSPSGGATDTQYF. The CDR3 bases are TGCGCCAGCAGCTTTTCCCCTAGCGGGGGGGCCACAGATACGCAGTATTTT.

This clone appeared once. V gene TRBV30 combines with J gene TRBJ1-4; no clear D gene. Trimming pared 7 bases from V and 8 bases from J, leaving 8 bases between. This CDR3 is 10 amino acids long. The germline V gene has CDR1 GTSNPN and CDR2 SVGIG (reference sequence). The CDR3 protein is CASGREKLFF. DNA for the CDR3: TGTGCCTCAGGAAGGGAAAAACTGTTTTTT.

The rearrangement links TRBV7-6 to TRBJ1-2, with TRBD1 identical over 9 bases. J lost 7 bases, V lost 1 base, and 7 bases had no gene match. CDR3 length: 15 amino acids. The germline V gene has CDR1 SGHVS and CDR2 FNYEAQ. The CDR3 bases are TGTGCCAGCAGCTTAGGTTTACAGGGGGCGCGTGGCTACACCTTC. This gives the protein CASSLGLQGARGYTF.

The chain employs TRBV7-9 and TRBJ2-3; 7 nucleotides match TRBD2. The CDR3 contains 17 residues. The germline gives CDR1 SEHNR, CDR2 FQNEAQ (reference sequence). V lost 2 bases and J lost 2; bases outside the gene matches: 10. The CDR3 loop is CASSLKAGRGITDTQYF. The CDR3, as DNA: TGTGCCAGCAGCTTAAAGGCTGGGCGGGGGATCACAGATACGCAGTATTTT. Complete variable domain (other parts from reference TRBV7-9 and TRBJ2-3): DTGVSQNPRHKITKRGQNVTFRCDPISEHNRLYWYRQTLGQGPEFLTYFQNEAQLEKSRLLSDRFSAERPKGSFSTLEIQRTEQGDSAMYLCASSLKAGRGITDTQYFGPGTRLTVL.

The chain joins TRBV6-5 to TRBJ2-2; 8 bases fit TRBD1. Germline CDR1 reads MNHEY; CDR2 reads SVGAGI. The CDR3 contains 16 residues. V gave up 0 bases and J gave up 4 bases; unmatched junction bases: 4. The CDR3 nucleotides read TGTGCCAGCAGTTACTCGACAGGGGTGGTCACCGGGGAGCTGTTTTTT. The encoded protein is CASSYSTGVVTGELFF.

This chain connects TRBV28 to TRBJ1-2, with 7 bases identical to TRBD1. The CDR3 loop spans 14 amino acids. Trimming removed 3 bases from V and 2 bases from J; junction bases left unmatched: 3. Per the germline V gene, CDR1 is MDHEN and CDR2 is SYDVKM. In DNA form, the CDR3 reads TGTGCCAGCAGTTTCCGGGGACAGAACTATGGCTACACCTTC. This sequence encodes CASSFRGQNYGYTF.

The rearrangement links TRBV6-5 to TRBJ1-1; 8 bases are a match to TRBD1. The J segment lost 5 bases and the V segment lost 0 bases, leaving 2 bases of the junction unmatched. This CDR3 comprises 14 residues. Germline lookup yields CDR1 MNHEY and CDR2 SVGAGI. CDR3 sequence: CASSYSDRATEAFF. The DNA for the CDR3 is TGTGCCAGCAGTTACTCGGACAGGGCAACTGAAGCTTTCTTT.

The V and J genes are TRBV6-5 and TRBJ1-3, with a possible D match to TRBD1 (6 bases). Between the trimmed V and J ends, which lost 6 bases and 4 bases, there was a span of 13 bases. The CDR3 is 14 residues long. Germline CDR1 and CDR2: MNHEY and SVGAGI. The CDR3 region has the DNA TGTGCCAGCAGACGCGGACAGAAGGGAAACACCATATATTTT. It yields the protein CASRRGQKGNTIYF.

The V call is TRBV6-1, the J call TRBJ2-3; D is unresolved. The CDR3 is 19 residues long. Germline V gene data show CDR1 as MNHNS and CDR2 as SASEGT. Trimming shortened V by 1 base and J by 2 bases, and 22 bases separated the two germline ends. The CDR3 DNA is TGTGCCAGCAGTGAAGAAGGCCCTCGACTGCTCGGAAACACAGATACGCAGTATTTT. Translation: CASSEEGPRLLGNTDTQYF.